This record concerns one T cell receptor (beta chain) sequence. This clonotype was seen a handful of times. The specificity of this receptor is unknown. Within one base of it there is no much larger clone, and no base qualities were kept. Donors were 39 systemically healthy Caucasian individuals from Russia aged roughly 6 to 100 years. Each donor gave roughly 9 milliliters of peripheral blood, drawn into EDTA-treated Vacutainer tubes. Ficoll-Paque density-gradient centrifugation was used to isolate PBMCs, with at least 7 million per sample. Trizol reagent was used to extract total RNA from PBMCs, with at least 5 micrograms per sample. The percentages of naive CD45RAhigh/CD27high T cells were determined by flow cytometry on a PBMC aliquot from every donor. This sample is drawn from a study of blood T cells in healthy people across ages (dated by TCRdb to between 2015 and 2017). Background on the whole study: In model experiments, roughly one uniquely barcoded TCR beta cDNA molecule per two T cells was captured by template switching. For two donors (one aged 18 to 30 and one aged 80 or older), the study analyzed two additional independent replicas of 1 million unique cDNA reads from the same blood draw. Age-related changes in TCR beta repertoire diversity were measured in the study by deep sequencing normalized with unique cDNA molecular identifiers. Four age groups were formed from the donors: young (average 16 years), middle-aged (just under 40), aged (62) and long-lived (roughly 81). The paper as a whole reports these results and caveats: Estimates of total diversity based on one million sequenced T cells were regarded as lower bounds and as underestimates. Observed TCR beta diversity correlated strongly with the percentage of naive T cells measured by flow cytometry. Compared with the aged group, the long-lived group had more naive CD4+ T cells, fewer expanded clones and increased TCR diversity, a pattern suggesting age selection. As age increased, observed TCR beta diversity per million T cells dropped in a roughly linear way, and a significant reduction was already evident by age 40. Since profiling was done on bulk unsorted PBMCs, naive and antigen-experienced compartments could not be conclusively compared. The CMV infection status of donors was not known, potentially confounding age-related changes in expanded clonotypes.

Library construction relied on 5' RACE. The listed sequencing device is Illumina HiSeq 2500. A second PCR of about 7 to 12 cycles was run with a J-beta primer mix and a sample-barcoded 5' primer. A unique molecular identifier was introduced onto each TCR beta cDNA molecule by a template-switch 5' adaptor carrying 12 random nucleotides. At least 2.5 million CDR3-containing paired-end reads were obtained from each sample. First-strand cDNA synthesis was performed from all RNA using the Mint cDNA synthesis kit, with priming by a TRBC-specific oligonucleotide. All cDNA was treated with uracil-DNA glycosylase and then went through a first 18-cycle PCR with the universal primers M1SS and BC2_uni_R. From the authors' description of their analysis: For normalization, 1 million high-quality reads were randomly selected from each sample, with every read carrying a distinct molecular identifier. Reads with shared molecular identifiers were discarded instead of being binned into consensus sequences. MiTCR, run with a Q25 quality threshold and the strictest error-elimination algorithm, handled CDR3 identification, clonotype clustering and error correction. A nonparametric unseen species model using Euler transformation provided a lower-bound estimate of total TCR beta diversity. The public reads were reanalyzed by TCRdb: fastp trimming at Q25, MiXCR alignment, in-frame beta chains only. Rows with one shared CDR3 protein collapse into an entry with the most common genes and DNA. The V and J calls, along with clone size, are taken from TCRdb and not from the paper's own processing. This sample has 600,000 to 900,000 distinct CDR3 sequences in its table, and roughly 24% of those were observed once. The ten largest clones take up approximately 2.9% of the sample.

A further study also used this sample, focusing on T cells of mothers and their children. Reported in the second study: Nine systemically healthy Caucasian individuals served as donors, namely three mothers together with their six children. cDNA synthesis used all of the extracted RNA, with roughly 1.5 ug of RNA in each 15 ul reaction. Sample barcodes and 2-4 random nucleotides were added via the M1S primer in the second PCR. Over 8.5 million TCR beta CDR3 reads were obtained for each mother, and 2.7 million or so reads were obtained for each child. In both related and unrelated pairs, thymic selection shapes the output of TCR recombination in a similar way, with inherited differences having only a minor effect. Normalized repertoire overlap in related mother-child pairs was always slightly higher than in unrelated mother-child pairs, but the difference was never significant. No persistent microchimeric T cell clones were found, with a detection sensitivity of around 100 clones per million clonotypes. The study used deep NGS to compare TCR beta repertoires of mothers and children, seeking features distinguishing related mother-child pairs from unrelated individuals. Mothers averaged about 37 +/- 4 years of age and children averaged about 10 +/- 4 years. After adapters were ligated using NEBNext reagents, the libraries underwent 100+100 nt paired-end sequencing on an Illumina HiSeq 2000. To avoid cross-contamination, the mother libraries and the child libraries were prepared a month apart and sequenced in separate runs. Each donor had between roughly 450,000 and 2,100,000 distinct TCR beta clonotypes identified. Naive TCR beta clonotypes were estimated from low-frequency clonotypes matched to each donor's FACS-determined naive share, without sorting.

The TCR comes from a boy younger than 18 in good health. Material: blood.

At the DNA level, the sequence is TGTGCCAGCAGCCTCGGTTTAGGGGGTAGCGAGCAGTACTTC. This codes for CASSLGLGGSEQYF. The rearranged segments are TRBV5-4 and TRBJ2-7; TRBD1 could be the D gene, as 6 bases match. From the germline V gene (reference sequence), CDR1 is SGHNT and CDR2 is YYREEE. V gives up 4 bases and J gives up 6 bases, and the segment between their germline ends measures 17 bases. Including the terminal cysteine and phenylalanine, the CDR3 comprises 14 residues. Only the CDR3 region is kept as DNA, spanning 42 bases read in frame from base 1. The reference TRBV5-4 and TRBJ2-7 proteins fill in what lies around the CDR3, so the full variable domain reads ETGVTQSPTHLIKTRGQQVTLRCSSQSGHNTVSWYQQALGQGPQFIFQYYREEENGRGNFPPRFSGLQFPNYSSELNVNALELDDSALYLCASSLGLGGSEQYFGPGTRLTVT.